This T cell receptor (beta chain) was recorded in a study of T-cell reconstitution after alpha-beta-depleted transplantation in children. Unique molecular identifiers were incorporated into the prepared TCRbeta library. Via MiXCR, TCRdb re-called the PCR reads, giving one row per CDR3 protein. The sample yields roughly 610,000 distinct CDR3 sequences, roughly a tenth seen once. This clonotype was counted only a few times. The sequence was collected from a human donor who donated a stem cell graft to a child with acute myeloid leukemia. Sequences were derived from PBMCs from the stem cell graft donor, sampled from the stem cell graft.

Here the CDR3 reads CASTLDRGRNEQFF. In DNA, the CDR3 is TGTGCCAGCACCCTCGACAGGGGAAGGAATGAGCAGTTCTTC. This chain links TRBV7-2 with TRBJ2-1, with 8 positions matching TRBD1. Germline assignment: CDR1 SGHTA and CDR2 FQGNSA. V shed 7 bases, J shed 7 bases, and the junction held 9 bases outside the gene matches. The CDR3 covers 14 residues.